This entry lists 23 T cell receptor beta chains sequenced from one sample in a study of early T cells in non-severe SARS-CoV-2 infection. Via MiXCR, TCRdb re-called the 5' RACE reads, giving one row per CDR3 protein. The repertoire consists of tens of thousands of distinct CDR3 sequences, with over 9.5% occurring once and the leading ten covering 6% to 8%. Sequences were derived from whole blood, sampled at baseline. These receptors were obtained from an adult who was a healthcare worker with PCR-confirmed SARS-CoV-2 infection or an uninfected control (not recorded which).

Comments on this clonotype: At one end, the junction sequence differs from germline, possibly due to a read error. The J gene is TRBJ2-2, the V gene TRBV7-3, with a tentative D call TRBD2 (5 bases). Germline V gene sequence: CDR1 SGHTA, CDR2 FQGTGA. The CDR3 covers 11 residues. The CDR3 DNA is TGTGCCAGCAGCTTAGACGGGGAGCTGGTTTTT. Translated, it gives CASSLDGELVF.

This clonotype has only a few counts. J is TRBJ2-7 and V is TRBV7-9, with 7 bases aligning to TRBD1. The trim removed 7 bases at V and 7 bases at J, leaving 7 bases unmatched. The CDR3 is 12 residues long. Germline assignment: CDR1 SEHNR and CDR2 FQNEAQ (reference sequence). The CDR3 DNA follows: TGTGCCAGCACCAGGGGGTTGGGGGAGCAGTACTTC. This codes for CASTRGLGEQYF.

This clonotype was counted a few times. The V gene is TRBV6-5, the J gene TRBJ1-2; possible D gene TRBD1, 6 bases. This CDR3 comprises 14 residues. Germline V gene sequence: CDR1 MNHEY, CDR2 SVGAGI. V lost 2 bases, J lost 4 bases, and 11 bases lay in between. The CDR3 region is CASSYLWGAYGYTF. The CDR3 DNA reads TGTGCCAGCAGTTACCTATGGGGGGCCTATGGCTACACCTTC.

Only a few counts were recorded for this clonotype. This sequence joins TRBV3-1 and TRBJ2-7; 9 bases fit TRBD1. The CDR3 has 15 residues. Germline CDR1 LGHDT, CDR2 YNNKEL (reference sequence). The V segment lost 3 bases and the J segment 5 bases; nucleotides outside the gene matches: 8. As DNA, the CDR3 is TGTGCCAGCAGCCAGCCGGGACAGGGTCCCAACGAGCAGTACTTC. Encoded protein: CASSQPGQGPNEQYF.

This clonotype was seen more than once but under ten times. V is TRBV7-6 and J is TRBJ1-2, with unresolved D. Germline loops: CDR1 SGHVS, CDR2 FNYEAQ. The CDR3 totals 14 residues. Trimming shortened V by 5 bases and J by 3 bases, and 13 bases separated the two germline ends. In nucleotides, the CDR3 is TGTGCCAGCAGCCCGGGCCCCCGGGACTATGGCTACACCTTC. Its protein product is CASSPGPRDYGYTF.

The V and J genes are TRBV7-9 and TRBJ1-3, with 8 nucleotides matching TRBD1. The CDR3 consists of 13 residues. V lost 8 bases and J lost 4; bases outside the gene matches: 4. CDR1 SEHNR and CDR2 FQNEAQ come from the germline V gene (reference sequence). The CDR3 coding sequence is TGTGCCAGCGGACAGGGCGGAGGAAACACCATATATTTT. As protein: CASGQGGGNTIYF.

This clonotype was seen ten or more times. This chain links TRBV4-3 with TRBJ1-6; weak D call: TRBD1 (6 bases). CDR1 is LGHNA and CDR2 is YSLEER in the germline V gene. This CDR3 has 17 amino acids. Deletions cut 1 base from V and 0 bases from J, with 10 bases between. CDR3 bases: TGCGCCAGCAGCCAAGGACAGGCGAGCTCCTATAATTCACCCCTCCACTTT. Amino acid sequence: CASSQGQASSYNSPLHF.

This clonotype was counted between two and nine times. This sequence joins TRBV5-8 and TRBJ1-5; D call uncertain. The germline V and J ends were trimmed by 0 bases and 3 bases, with 10 bases remaining between them. Germline V CDR1 and CDR2: SGHTS, YDEGEE. The length of the CDR3 is 15 residues. CDR3 in amino acids: CASSLGRDPNQPQHF. The CDR3, as DNA: TGTGCCAGCAGCTTGGGCCGCGACCCCAATCAGCCCCAGCATTTT.

This rearrangement joins TRBV11-3 to TRBJ2-2, with TRBD2 as a possible D gene (5 bases). Germline lookup yields CDR1 SGHNT and CDR2 YENEEA. V was trimmed by 7 bases and J by 0 bases, leaving 12 bases between them. The CDR3 sequence is 15 residues long. The CDR3: CASKLGSSNTGELFF. DNA of the CDR3: TGTGCCAGCAAATTAGGGAGTTCGAACACCGGGGAGCTGTTTTTT.

The rearrangement uses TRBV7-2 and TRBJ2-3; D remains ambiguous. The germline gives CDR1 SGHTA, CDR2 FQGNSA. The CDR3 is made up of 15 amino acids. V lost 1 base to trimming and J lost 0 bases, with 8 bases between them. The CDR3 here is CASSLVAVSTDTQYF. CDR3 nucleotide sequence: TGTGCCAGCAGCTTAGTGGCCGTTAGCACAGATACGCAGTATTTT. Drawing the rest from reference TRBV7-2 and TRBJ2-3, the complete variable domain is GAGVSQSPSNKVTEKGKDVELRCDPISGHTALYWYRQSLGQGLEFLIYFQGNSAPDKSGLPSDRFSAERTGGSVSTLTIQRTQQEDSAVYLCASSLVAVSTDTQYFGPGTRLTVL.

This chain uses TRBV6-6 with TRBJ1-2; 8 positions agree with TRBD1. The germline V gene encodes CDR1 MNHNY and CDR2 SVGAGI (reference sequence). The trim removed 3 bases at V and 5 bases at J, leaving 11 bases unmatched. The CDR3 loop spans 16 amino acids. For the CDR3, the DNA is TGTGCCAGCAGTTATAGCGGACAGGGAGGAGGATATGGCTACACCTTC. Amino acids: CASSYSGQGGGYGYTF.

This clonotype was seen many times. The chain links TRBV4-1 to TRBJ2-7, with a possible D match to TRBD1 (5 bases). CDR1 is MGHRA, CDR2 YSYEKL, per germline. The CDR3 runs 14 residues. The V and J ends lost 0 bases and 7 bases respectively, with 13 bases between them. CDR3 DNA: TGCGCCAGCAGCCAAGAGCAAGGGGCTCGGGAGCAGTACTTC. As protein: CASSQEQGAREQYF.

A few counts support this clonotype. This CDR3 is CASSQYQPQHF. Written as DNA, the CDR3 is TGTGCCAGCAGTCAGTATCAGCCCCAGCATTTT. The rearrangement uses TRBV6-5 and TRBJ1-5, with unresolved D. There are 11 residues in the CDR3. Trimming left V 5 bases short and J 5 bases short, with 4 bases between. Germline V gene lookup returns CDR1 MNHEY and CDR2 SVGAGI.

The genes are TRBV30 and TRBJ2-7, with D uncertain. CDR1 and CDR2 (germline): GTSNPN, SVGIG (reference sequence). The CDR3 has 11 amino acids. The germline V and J ends were trimmed by 3 bases and 1 base, with 4 bases remaining between them. The CDR3 sequence is CAWRGSYEQYF. Written as DNA, the CDR3 is TGTGCCTGGAGGGGGTCCTACGAGCAGTACTTC. Variable domain in full (rest from reference TRBV30 and TRBJ2-7): SQTIHQWPATLVQPVGSPLSLECTVEGTSNPNLYWYRQAAGRGLQLLFYSVGIGQISSEVPQNLSASRPQDRQFILSSKKLLLSDSGFYLCAWRGSYEQYFGPGTRLTVT.

In its sample, this clonotype was seen a few times. CDR3 DNA sequence: TGCGCCAGCAGATTTATGGACCCACAGGACACCGGGGAGCTGTTTTTT. Amino acid sequence: CASRFMDPQDTGELFF. The rearrangement joins TRBV10-1 to TRBJ2-2; perhaps TRBD1 as D (5 bases). With 6 bases removed from V and 3 bases from J, the gap between germline ends came to 17 bases. This CDR3 is 16 amino acids long. CDR1 is WNHNN, CDR2 SYGVQD, per germline (reference sequence).

The V gene is TRBV7-6, the J gene TRBJ2-2, with D maybe TRBD1 (6 bases). Germline CDR1 SGHVS, CDR2 FNYEAQ. V was clipped by 5 bases and J by 4 bases, with 14 bases between them. The length of the CDR3 is 15 residues. In nucleotides, the CDR3 is TGTGCCAGCAGCCGCGATGGACAGCTCACCGGGGAGCTGTTTTTT. It specifies CASSRDGQLTGELFF.

This clonotype was detected once. V and J are TRBV5-1 and TRBJ2-4; the match to TRBD2 covers 11 bases. V lost 2 bases and J lost 6; bases outside the gene matches: 10. The CDR3 is 17 amino acids. Germline V gene sequence: CDR1 SGHRS, CDR2 YFSETQ. CDR3 residues: CASSLSGSTSGGNIQYF. The CDR3, as DNA: TGCGCCAGCAGCTTATCCGGGTCTACTAGCGGGGGAAACATTCAGTACTTC. Looking up the rest from reference TRBV5-1 and TRBJ2-4 gives the full variable domain: KAGVTQTPRYLIKTRGQQVTLSCSPISGHRSVSWYQQTPGQGLQFLFEYFSETQRNKGNFPGRFSGRQFSNSRSEMNVSTLELGDSALYLCASSLSGSTSGGNIQYFGAGTRLSVL.

The chain joins TRBV7-2 to TRBJ2-5; 8 bases are a match to TRBD2. The CDR3 is 15 amino acids. Losses at the gene ends were 1 base for V and 5 bases for J; bases not matched to a gene: 6. The germline V gene has CDR1 SGHTA and CDR2 FQGNSA. This CDR3 reads CASSLVGTSTETQYF. For the CDR3, the DNA is TGTGCCAGCAGCTTAGTTGGGACTAGTACTGAGACCCAGTACTTC.

The rearrangement joins TRBV11-2 to TRBJ1-1, with 8 bases identical to TRBD1. This CDR3 is built from 17 residues. V trimming: 1 base; J trimming: 0 bases; junction bases outside the gene matches: 7. Germline lookup yields CDR1 SGHAT and CDR2 FQNNGV. For the CDR3, the DNA is TGTGCCAGCAGCTTAGCGGGACAGGCGTACTTGAACACTGAAGCTTTCTTT. This gives the protein CASSLAGQAYLNTEAFF.

This clonotype was counted ten times or more. V gene TRBV20-1 combines with J gene TRBJ1-6; 9 nucleotides align to TRBD1. The length of the CDR3 is 15 residues. Germline values: CDR1 DFQATT, CDR2 SNEGSKA (reference sequence). J gave up 13 bases and V 3 bases, and 13 bases lay outside the gene matches. CDR3 residues: CSARRTGVPYEPLHF. CDR3 bases: TGCAGTGCTAGGCGGACAGGGGTCCCATATGAGCCCCTCCACTTT.

In its sample, this clonotype was seen a few times. The chain carries TRBV12-5 and TRBJ1-1; the match to TRBD1 covers 7 bases. The CDR3 has 11 amino acids. Germline lookup yields CDR1 LGHNT and CDR2 FRNRAP. V gave up 6 bases and J gave up 7 bases; unmatched junction bases: 2. Here the CDR3 DNA reads TGTGCTAGTGGGACAGGGCTTGAAGCTTTCTTT. Translating gives CASGTGLEAFF.

This clonotype has a handful of counts. V gene TRBV6-2 or TRBV6-3 combines with J gene TRBJ1-1; D is possibly TRBD1 (5 bases). Per the germline V gene, CDR1 is MNHEY and CDR2 is SVGEGT. The CDR3 runs to 13 residues. V lost 2 bases to trimming and J lost 6 bases, with 10 bases between them. Written as DNA, the CDR3 is TGTGCCAGCAGTTACCGACAGATCCCTGAAGCTTTCTTT. Protein sequence: CASSYRQIPEAFF.

There are many counts of this clonotype. V gene TRBV10-3 combines with J gene TRBJ2-3; 8 bases agree with TRBD2. Germline trimming cut 2 bases from V and 8 bases from J; bases unmatched to any gene: 9. Germline V CDR1 and CDR2: ENHRY, SYGVKD. The CDR3 contains 15 residues. This CDR3 reads CAISEDGGAVGTQYF. The DNA for the CDR3 is TGTGCCATCAGTGAGGACGGGGGGGCGGTCGGTACGCAGTATTTT.